The 5 T cell receptor beta chains below were found in one sample sequenced in a study of tumour-infiltrating T cells in Burkitt lymphoma. The protocol was immunoSEQ multiplex PCR, while the TCRdb copy is restricted to in-frame clones and leaves out a portion. This table has about 15,000 clones, roughly 75% appearing once. Sequencing used tumor tissue. The origin of the receptors is a human donor with diffuse large B-cell lymphoma.

This chain uses TRBV27 with TRBJ2-7, with a possible D match to TRBD2 (5 bases). Trimming removed 0 bases from V and 3 bases from J, with 12 bases in between. Germline CDR1 MNHEY, CDR2 SMNVEV (reference sequence). This CDR3 has 15 residues. CDR3 DNA sequence: TGTGCCAGCAGTTTATCTTGGGGAGCGGTCTACGAGCAGTACTTC. It encodes CASSLSWGAVYEQYF.

The chain couples TRBV6-6 to TRBJ2-1, with 7 bases identical to TRBD1. Germline V gene data show CDR1 as MNHNY and CDR2 as SVGAGI (reference sequence). V was pared by 6 bases and J by 6 bases, with 5 bases of the junction left unmatched. The CDR3 loop spans 13 amino acids. The CDR3 reads CASSDRVINEQFF. In DNA, the CDR3 is TGTGCCAGCAGCGACAGGGTGATCAATGAGCAGTTCTTC.

V is TRBV27 and J is TRBJ2-1; D remains ambiguous. The CDR3 spans 14 residues. Deletions cut 3 bases from V and 5 bases from J, with 11 bases between. CDR1 MNHEY and CDR2 SMNVEV come from the germline V gene (reference sequence). The CDR3 nucleotides are TGTGCCAGCAGTTTTGTCGGGTTTGACAATGAGCAGTTCTTC. Amino acid sequence: CASSFVGFDNEQFF.

The V gene is TRBV6-5, the J gene TRBJ1-1, with a weak D call TRBD1 (5 bases). The CDR3 has 15 residues. CDR1 is MNHEY, CDR2 SVGAGI, per germline. Deletions cut 6 bases from V and 0 bases from J, with 14 bases between. The CDR3 DNA reads as TGTGCCAGCAGCTTCGGGGGGGTGATGAACACTGAAGCTTTCTTT. Protein: CASSFGGVMNTEAFF.

This chain joins TRBV27 and TRBJ1-4; a weak D match, TRBD1 (6 bases). V lost 4 bases and J 3 bases, leaving 12 bases between the germline ends. Looked up from germline, CDR1 is MNHEY and CDR2 is SMNVEV (reference sequence). The CDR3 has 15 amino acids. CDR3 DNA: TGTGCCAGCAGTTCGGTCGGACAGCCTAATGAAAAACTGTTTTTT. Translated, it gives CASSSVGQPNEKLFF.